Shown below are 2 T cell receptor beta chains from a single sample sequenced in a study of STAT5B mutations in CD4+ large granular lymphocyte leukemia. Assay used: immunoSEQ multiplex PCR; TCRdb lists only in-frame clones, some missing. The table records tens of thousands of clones, roughly 70% of them present only once. The material sequenced was CD4+ T cells from blood buffy coats. The receptors were sampled from a human donor in good health.

This chain connects TRBV2 to TRBJ2-7, with 10 nucleotides matching TRBD1. CDR3 length: 13 amino acids. With V trimmed by 8 bases and J by 3 bases, 4 bases remained unmatched. Germline CDR1 and CDR2: SNHLY and FYNNEI. The CDR3 protein is CASQRTGGYEQYF. Here the CDR3 DNA reads TGTGCCAGCCAGCGGACAGGGGGCTACGAGCAGTACTTC.

The chain employs TRBV9 and TRBJ2-3, with TRBD2 matching 15 bases. Looked up from germline, CDR1 is SGDLS and CDR2 is YYNGEE. The CDR3 loop spans 18 amino acids. The V gene end was trimmed by 3 bases and the J gene end by 1 base; junction bases not matched to a gene: 6. The CDR3 sequence: CASSDGLAGGRGTDTQYF. In nucleotides, the CDR3 is TGTGCCAGCAGCGACGGACTAGCGGGGGGGCGCGGCACAGATACGCAGTATTTT.